The T cell receptor beta chain under discussion was sequenced for a study of shared clonotypes between healthy human individuals. Study-wide results and caveats: With few donors, the genetic and exposure-history diversity represented was limited.

This clone has only a few counts. Its specificity is unknown. Ten immunoSEQ deep assay plates held the unsorted PBMC DNA. TCRdb's copy holds only in-frame clones and misses some; the assay was immunoSEQ multiplex PCR. Of approximately 500,000 clones listed, 79% are singletons. This CDR3 contains 15 residues. CDR1 and CDR2 from the germline V gene are SGDLS and YYNGEE. The V end was cut by 0 bases, the J end by 6 bases, with 13 bases between. The V and J genes are TRBV9 and TRBJ2-1, with a possible D match to TRBD2 (6 bases). The sequenced sample was PBMCs. The source is a woman aged 40 to 50 in good health. Some clones in this sample may be carry-over from other donors' samples. CDR3 sequence: CASSVGGGISNEQFF. DNA of the CDR3: TGTGCCAGCAGCGTAGGGGGCGGGATATCCAATGAGCAGTTCTTC.